This TCR beta chain was identified in a study of identical twins. One entry per CDR3 protein, called by TCRdb with MiXCR from the 5' RACE reads. The table records 400,000 to 550,000 distinct CDR3 sequences, 20% to 25% of them present only once. Germline trimming cut 7 bases from V and 4 bases from J; bases unmatched to any gene: 9. Germline CDR1 and CDR2: SGHRS and YFSETQ. This CDR3 is 14 amino acids long. The same sample was also used in a study of T cells expressing NK-cell markers. That source notes: In several donors, dominant clonotypes made up about 25-60.1% of CD3+CD56-NKG2C+ cells.

The receptor was isolated from a woman aged 18-35 years in good health. The sample was CD4+ T cells sorted from blood. The chain uses TRBV5-1 and TRBJ2-5; TRBD1 aligns across 8 bases. This CDR3 is CASSQGAFRETQYF. CDR3 nucleotide sequence: TGCGCCAGCTCTCAGGGGGCCTTCCGAGAGACCCAGTACTTC. The entire variable domain, with the rest obtained from reference TRBV5-1 and TRBJ2-5, is as follows: KAGVTQTPRYLIKTRGQQVTLSCSPISGHRSVSWYQQTPGQGLQFLFEYFSETQRNKGNFPGRFSGRQFSNSRSEMNVSTLELGDSALYLCASSQGAFRETQYFGPGTRLLVL.